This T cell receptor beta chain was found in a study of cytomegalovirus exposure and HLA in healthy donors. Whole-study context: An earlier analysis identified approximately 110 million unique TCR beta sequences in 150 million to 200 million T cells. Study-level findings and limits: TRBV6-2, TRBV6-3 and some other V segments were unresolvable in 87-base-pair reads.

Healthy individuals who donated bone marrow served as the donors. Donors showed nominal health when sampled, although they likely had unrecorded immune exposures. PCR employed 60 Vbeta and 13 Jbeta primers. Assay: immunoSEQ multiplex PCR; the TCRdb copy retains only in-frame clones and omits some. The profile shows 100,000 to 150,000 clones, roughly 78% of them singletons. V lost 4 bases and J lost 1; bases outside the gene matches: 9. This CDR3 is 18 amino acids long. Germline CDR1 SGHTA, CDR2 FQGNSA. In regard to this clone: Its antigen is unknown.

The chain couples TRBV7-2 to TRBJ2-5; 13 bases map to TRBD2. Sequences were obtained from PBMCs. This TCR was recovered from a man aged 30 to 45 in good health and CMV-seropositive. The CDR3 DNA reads TGTGCCAGCAGCTCCCACCCCGGGACTAGCGGGGCCCAAGAGACCCAGTACTTC. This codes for CASSSHPGTSGAQETQYF.